This entry features one TCR beta chain sequence. Its target is unknown. This sample stems from a study of cytomegalovirus exposure and HLA in healthy donors. General study findings and limits: Beyond CMV serostatus, there was no information to go on about immune exposure. Per a prior analysis, the majority of TCR beta V segments were productive roughly 87% or roughly 30% of the time.

A multiplex PCR was run with 60 Vbeta primers and 13 Jbeta primers. The protocol was immunoSEQ multiplex PCR, while the TCRdb copy is restricted to in-frame clones and leaves out a portion. The sample carries around 120,000 clones, approximately 85% recorded once. Losses at the gene ends were 0 bases for V and 8 bases for J; bases not matched to a gene: 14. This CDR3 contains 18 residues. The germline gives CDR1 SGHRS, CDR2 YFSETQ. The receptor was derived from a boy younger than 18 in good health and CMV-seronegative. The rearrangement joins TRBV5-1 to TRBJ2-2, with TRBD1 matching 9 bases. The sample was PBMCs. CDR3 DNA sequence: TGCGCCAGCAGCTTGGCCCATTGGACAGGGGTTACCTCAGGGGAGCTGTTTTTT. It encodes CASSLAHWTGVTSGELFF. The variable domain in full, with the rest retrieved from reference TRBV5-1 and TRBJ2-2, is KAGVTQTPRYLIKTRGQQVTLSCSPISGHRSVSWYQQTPGQGLQFLFEYFSETQRNKGNFPGRFSGRQFSNSRSEMNVSTLELGDSALYLCASSLAHWTGVTSGELFFGEGSRLTVL.